These T cell receptor beta chains were read from a single sample in a study of T cells after yellow fever vaccination. TCRdb reprocessed the 5' RACE reads with MiXCR, giving one entry per CDR3 protein. There are 300,000 to 400,000 distinct CDR3 sequences in the sample; roughly 9.4% occur only once, and roughly 17% lies in the top ten. The sequences come from PBMCs, collected on the day of the first yellow fever vaccination. Every receptor here comes from a young man who received the YFV17D yellow fever vaccine. Both conserved end residues are trimmed from each CDR3. Fields, in order: CDR3 protein, V gene, J gene.

CDR3aa: ASSLARVSTDTQY
v_gene: TRBV7-2
j_gene: TRBJ2-3

CDR3aa: ASSLGGVAGSYEQY
v_gene: TRBV7-6
j_gene: TRBJ2-7

CDR3aa: ASSSRGHSTDTQY
v_gene: TRBV7-2
j_gene: TRBJ2-3

CDR3aa: ASSLLSGLGQPQH
v_gene: TRBV5-8
j_gene: TRBJ1-5

CDR3aa: ASSLIPQRDEQY
v_gene: TRBV13
j_gene: TRBJ2-7

CDR3aa: ASSDAGIYEQY
v_gene: TRBV2
j_gene: TRBJ2-7

CDR3aa: ASSLEPGQGYGYT
v_gene: TRBV7-2
j_gene: TRBJ1-2

CDR3aa: ASGRQLAGGYTGELF
v_gene: TRBV7-9
j_gene: TRBJ2-2

CDR3aa: ASSLAGTSSYNEQF
v_gene: TRBV5-1
j_gene: TRBJ2-1

CDR3aa: ASSISGAGELF
v_gene: TRBV27
j_gene: TRBJ2-2

CDR3aa: SVGSITDTQY
v_gene: TRBV29-1
j_gene: TRBJ2-3

CDR3aa: ASSPQFSGNTIY
v_gene: TRBV7-8
j_gene: TRBJ1-3

CDR3aa: ASSLPLSDTQY
v_gene: TRBV11-2
j_gene: TRBJ2-3

CDR3aa: ASSFWRGGREETQY
v_gene: TRBV7-9
j_gene: TRBJ2-5

CDR3aa: ASSYLPLAGEYNEQF
v_gene: TRBV6-5
j_gene: TRBJ2-1

CDR3aa: ASSAGESYEQY
v_gene: TRBV9
j_gene: TRBJ2-7

CDR3aa: ASSLALGLGTEAF
v_gene: TRBV12-3/TRBV12-4
j_gene: TRBJ1-1

CDR3aa: ASSHSMDRGMHEQF
v_gene: TRBV5-1
j_gene: TRBJ2-1

CDR3aa: ASSLGAGVDTDTQY
v_gene: TRBV7-3
j_gene: TRBJ2-3

CDR3aa: ASSSARGGVETQY
v_gene: TRBV5-4
j_gene: TRBJ2-5

CDR3aa: ASSQGGWGDSPLH
v_gene: TRBV4-1
j_gene: TRBJ1-6

CDR3aa: ASSVETGPGETQY
v_gene: TRBV9
j_gene: TRBJ2-5

CDR3aa: SVELTGGVLETQY
v_gene: TRBV29-1
j_gene: TRBJ2-5

CDR3aa: ASSRWEGQIYEQY
v_gene: TRBV12-3/TRBV12-4
j_gene: TRBJ2-7

CDR3aa: ASSIGTRRGYT
v_gene: TRBV19
j_gene: TRBJ1-2

CDR3aa: AAPRIANYGYT
v_gene: TRBV30
j_gene: TRBJ1-2

CDR3aa: ASSSPGRGNDEQY
v_gene: TRBV27
j_gene: TRBJ2-7

CDR3aa: ASSLGTLGQF
v_gene: TRBV5-6
j_gene: TRBJ2-1

CDR3aa: ASSQGDTQY
v_gene: TRBV3-1
j_gene: TRBJ2-3

CDR3aa: ASSLGGPYGYT
v_gene: TRBV7-2
j_gene: TRBJ1-2

CDR3aa: ASSWLRGDTEAF
v_gene: TRBV28
j_gene: TRBJ1-1

CDR3aa: SVDKGGVETQY
v_gene: TRBV29-1
j_gene: TRBJ2-5

CDR3aa: ASSLGLATGETQY
v_gene: TRBV28
j_gene: TRBJ2-5

CDR3aa: ASSPRPRSGRLFIYEQY
v_gene: TRBV6-2/TRBV6-3
j_gene: TRBJ2-7

CDR3aa: ASRFTQGNRGAF
v_gene: TRBV7-2
j_gene: TRBJ1-1

CDR3aa: ASSLVYATTGNTIY
v_gene: TRBV11-2
j_gene: TRBJ1-3

CDR3aa: ASSLASSTEAF
v_gene: TRBV7-9
j_gene: TRBJ1-1

CDR3aa: ATSRGTGLAEQF
v_gene: TRBV24-1
j_gene: TRBJ2-1

CDR3aa: ASSPTVAAPGTPQH
v_gene: TRBV18
j_gene: TRBJ1-5

CDR3aa: ASSENPGAGHEQF
v_gene: TRBV6-1
j_gene: TRBJ2-1

CDR3aa: ASRYATGELF
v_gene: TRBV5-4
j_gene: TRBJ2-2

CDR3aa: ASSLYGTGGWNTEAF
v_gene: TRBV7-2
j_gene: TRBJ1-1

CDR3aa: AIRLGGRSGNTIY
v_gene: TRBV10-3
j_gene: TRBJ1-3

CDR3aa: ASRRSGGEYNEQF
v_gene: TRBV12-3/TRBV12-4
j_gene: TRBJ2-1

CDR3aa: ASSRTSKETQY
v_gene: TRBV7-9
j_gene: TRBJ2-5